This TCR beta chain emerged from a study of graft-versus-host responses after intestinal transplantation. Background on the study: Transplant types were multivisceral, liver-intestinal, or isolated intestinal. The study gave all recipients anti-thymocyte globulin induction, then tacrolimus and steroids for roughly 3 years. Study conclusions and caveats: HvG clone declines early post-transplant were associated with peak circulating GvH levels.

This clone was recorded only once. Its antigen is as yet unknown. CDR1 is SGHVS and CDR2 is FNYEAQ in the germline V gene. CDR3 length: 16 residues. V shed 5 bases and J 8 bases; nucleotides not matched to a gene: 13. Sequenced by immunoSEQ multiplex PCR; TCRdb stores in-frame clones only, minus some. The table has some 110,000 clones, roughly nine tenths seen once; the top ten hold approximately 0.18%. The sequence came from a human donor who received an intestinal transplant. Material: unstimulated CD4+ T cells sorted from spleen or lymph node cells, obtained before intestinal transplant. The chain carries TRBV7-6 and TRBJ2-3, with 10 bases lining up with TRBD2. CDR3 loop: CASSPAGLAAPSTQYF. CDR3 nucleotides: TGTGCCAGCAGCCCCGCCGGACTAGCGGCCCCTAGTACGCAGTATTTT.